This TCR beta chain was recovered during a study of regulatory dendritic cells for organ transplantation. Study-level findings and limits: Memory CD8+ clonal expansion seemed more limited with regulatory than mature dendritic cells.

Points on this clone: Its antigen is still unknown.

Allogeneic regulatory or mature dendritic cells were co-cultured for 4 to 6 days with CFSE-labeled sorted T cells at 1:10. Naive CD45RA+ and memory CD45RO+ CD4+ or CD8+ T cells were FACS-sorted. In germline, CDR1 is MNHEY, CDR2 SMNVEV (reference sequence). V lost 4 bases to trimming and J lost 5 bases, with 9 bases between them. CDR3 length: 13 amino acids. Method: immunoSEQ multiplex PCR; TCRdb's copy keeps in-frame clones and lacks some. The repertoire holds fewer than 5,000 clones, with 71% as singletons. The chain is built from TRBV27 and TRBJ2-1; D possibly corresponds to TRBD1 (6 bases). This clonotype originated in a human donor in good health. The specimen was memory CD8+ T cells from blood cultured with dendritic cells. Subset described: CD45RO+ memory T cells. CDR3 coding DNA: TGTGCCAGCAGTTCGCCAGGGGACAATGAGCAGTTCTTC. Protein: CASSSPGDNEQFF.